This TCR beta chain was captured by sequencing in a study of blood T cell repertoires in COVID-19. Study context: Researchers got acute and convalescent COVID-19 samples from the United States, Italy and Spain.

Original data processing: Cell counts per sample came from amplifying reference gene primers. The protocol was immunoSEQ multiplex PCR, while the TCRdb copy is restricted to in-frame clones and leaves out a portion. That table supplies the V and J calls and clone size; D and trimming were determined from the DNA. The sample has about 230,000 clones, around 82% seen once; the top ten hold 8.5% to 10%. Germline CDR1 and CDR2: SGHRS and YFSETQ. The CDR3 runs 13 residues. Trimming stripped 5 bases from V and 8 bases from J, with 16 bases between. The receptor's source is a man aged 40-55 years with active or convalescent COVID-19. The specimen was peripheral blood. The chain couples TRBV5-1 to TRBJ1-2; D gene uncertain. The CDR3 spells CASSPGASRGYTF. The CDR3 bases are TGCGCCAGCAGTCCCGGTGCCTCGAGAGGCTACACCTTC.